These T cell receptor beta chains were read from a single sample in a study of blood T cell repertoires in COVID-19. Measured with immunoSEQ multiplex PCR; TCRdb has only the in-frame clones, and not every one. The sample records fewer than 350,000 clones, around 90% being singletons. Input material: PBMCs or T cells enriched from blood (not recorded which). These receptors came from a woman aged 40 to 50 who had recovered from COVID-19. Each CDR3 is given with its conserved first and last residue. D genes are given only for firm matches. The size of a clone is reported for some rows only, either as once, few or many, or as a class for expanded clones.

abundance,v_gene,j_gene,d_gene,CDR3nt,CDR3aa
NA,TRBV7-2,TRBJ1-2,TRBD1,TGTGCCAGCAGCCCGGGGGACAGGGAGGGCGGCTACACCTTC,CASSPGDREGGYTF
NA,TRBV5-1,TRBJ2-3,NA,TGCGCCAGCAGCTTGGCTGGCCGGAGTACGCAGTATTTT,CASSLAGRSTQYF
once,TRBV5-1,TRBJ1-2,TRBD1,TGCGCCAGCAGCCAGACAGGGGAGAATGGCTACACCTTC,CASSQTGENGYTF
NA,TRBV4-1,TRBJ2-7,NA,TGCGCCAGCAGCCAAGATCTTGGGCAGAAACCAGGATACGAGCAGTACTTC,CASSQDLGQKPGYEQYF
NA,TRBV7-9,TRBJ2-5,NA,TGTGCCAGCAGCTTAGAGGAGTACCAAGAGACCCAGTACTTC,CASSLEEYQETQYF
many,TRBV30,TRBJ1-1,NA,TGTGCCTTATCCCGACAGGAAGCTTTCTTT,CALSRQEAFF
NA,TRBV18,TRBJ1-2,NA,TGTGCCAGCTCACCCCAGACAGAAAACTATGGCTACACCTTC,CASSPQTENYGYTF
NA,TRBV5-4,TRBJ2-1,TRBD2,TGTGCCAGCAGCTTAACGTGGATTAGCGGGGGGGCCCCCCCCTACAATGAGCAGTTCTTC,CASSLTWISGGAPPYNEQFF
NA,TRBV18,TRBJ1-1,TRBD1,TGTGCCAGCTCACCAACCCTGGGACAGGGAAACACTGAAGCTTTCTTT,CASSPTLGQGNTEAFF
NA,TRBV7-9,TRBJ2-1,NA,TGTGCCAGCAGCTTAATGGCTTCCTACAATGAGCAGTTCTTC,CASSLMASYNEQFF
once,TRBV5-6,TRBJ1-2,TRBD1,TGTGCCAGCAGCCTATTAACCGGGACAGCGAGCTATGGCTACACCTTC,CASSLLTGTASYGYTF
NA,TRBV29-1,TRBJ1-1,TRBD1,TGCAGCGGGGACAGGGGTACTACTGAAGCTTTCTTT,CSGDRGTTEAFF
NA,TRBV7-2,TRBJ2-1,TRBD1,TGTGCCAGCAGCCCAGCCAGGGGGTCCTACAGGGAGCAGTTCTTC,CASSPARGSYREQFF
NA,TRBV5-1,TRBJ2-3,NA,TGCGCCAGCAGCCGGGGGAGTACAGGGGATATAGTAGATACGCAGTATTTT,CASSRGSTGDIVDTQYF
once,TRBV4-2,TRBJ2-3,TRBD2,TGTGCCAGCAGCCAGGGCGGACTAGCGGGGGGGGCGGGAGATACGCAGTATTTT,CASSQGGLAGGAGDTQYF
NA,TRBV14,TRBJ1-1,NA,TGTGCCAGCAGCCGCACGGGGAGGTACACTGAAGCTTTCTTT,CASSRTGRYTEAFF